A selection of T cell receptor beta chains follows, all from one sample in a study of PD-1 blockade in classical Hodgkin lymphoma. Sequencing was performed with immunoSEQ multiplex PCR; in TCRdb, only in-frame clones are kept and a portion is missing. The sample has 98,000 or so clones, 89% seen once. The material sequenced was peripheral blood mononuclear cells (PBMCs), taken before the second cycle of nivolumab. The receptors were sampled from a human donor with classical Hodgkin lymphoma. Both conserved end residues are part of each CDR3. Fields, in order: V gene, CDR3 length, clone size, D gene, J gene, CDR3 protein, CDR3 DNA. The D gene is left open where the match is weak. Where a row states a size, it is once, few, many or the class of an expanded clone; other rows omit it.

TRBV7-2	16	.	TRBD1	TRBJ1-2	CASHKIPGQGFYGYTF	TGTGCCAGCCATAAGATTCCGGGACAGGGGTTCTATGGCTACACCTTC
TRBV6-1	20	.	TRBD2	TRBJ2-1	CASSDHSRTSGRGLYNEQFF	TGTGCCAGCAGTGACCATAGTCGGACTAGCGGGAGGGGACTCTACAATGAGCAGTTCTTC
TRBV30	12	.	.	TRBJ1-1	CAWSVRFTEAFF	TGTGCCTGGAGTGTACGGTTCACTGAAGCTTTCTTT
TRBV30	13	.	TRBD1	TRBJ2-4	CAWSVKGAPIQYF	TGTGCCTGGAGTGTTAAGGGGGCGCCGATTCAGTACTTC
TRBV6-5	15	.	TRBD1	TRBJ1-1	CASSAGTVMNTEAFF	TGTGCCAGCAGTGCCGGGACAGTTATGAACACTGAAGCTTTCTTT
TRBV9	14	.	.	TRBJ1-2	CASSSSSWGYGYTF	TGTGCCAGCAGTTCATCGTCGTGGGGCTATGGCTACACCTTC
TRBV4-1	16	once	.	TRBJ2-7	CASSQDVAGPNYEQYF	TGCGCCAGCAGCCAAGATGTCGCCGGCCCCAACTACGAGCAGTACTTC
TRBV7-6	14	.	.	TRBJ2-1	CASSPQERLHEQFF	TGTGCCAGCAGCCCCCAAGAGCGCCTCCATGAGCAGTTCTTC
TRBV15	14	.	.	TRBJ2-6	CATRIHSGANVLTF	TGTGCCACCAGAATCCACTCTGGGGCCAACGTCCTGACTTTC
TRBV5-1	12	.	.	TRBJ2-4	CASSRTQNIQYF	TGCGCCAGCAGCCGAACGCAAAACATTCAGTACTTC
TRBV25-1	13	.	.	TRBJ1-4	CASSAWGNEKLFF	TGTGCCAGCAGTGCCTGGGGTAATGAAAAACTGTTTTTT
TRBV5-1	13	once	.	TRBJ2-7	CASSSPGAGEQYF	TGCGCCAGCAGCTCCCCGGGCGCCGGCGAGCAGTACTTC
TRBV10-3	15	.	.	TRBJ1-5	CAISETGLSNQPQHF	TGTGCCATCAGTGAAACAGGGCTCAGCAATCAGCCCCAGCATTTT
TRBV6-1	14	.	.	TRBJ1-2	CASSEVSTNYGYTF	TGTGCCAGCAGTGAAGTATCCACTAACTATGGCTACACCTTC
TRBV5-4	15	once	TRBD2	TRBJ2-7	CASSLGLAGSYEQYF	TGTGCCAGCAGCTTGGGTTTAGCGGGATCCTACGAGCAGTACTTC
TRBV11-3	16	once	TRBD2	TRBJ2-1	CASSLGGGLAVREQFF	TGTGCCAGCAGCTTAGGGGGGGGACTAGCGGTCCGTGAGCAGTTCTTC
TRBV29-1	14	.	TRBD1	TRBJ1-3	CSATGQVDGNTIYF	TGCAGCGCCACGGGACAGGTTGACGGAAACACCATATATTTT
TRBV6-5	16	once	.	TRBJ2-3	CASSYSSGGWADTQYF	TGTGCCAGCAGTTACTCGAGTGGGGGGTGGGCAGATACGCAGTATTTT